These 10 T cell receptor beta chains share one sample of origin, sequenced in a study of blood T cell repertoires in COVID-19. Produced via immunoSEQ multiplex PCR; TCRdb's table is partial and in-frame only. The data show fewer than 50,000 clones, 85% to 95% seen once. What was sequenced was peripheral blood. The source is a man aged 50 to 59 with COVID-19, enrolled during active disease.

The sample holds one count of this clone. V and J are TRBV4-1 and TRBJ1-5; TRBD1 might be the D (6 bases). Trimming took off 1 base at V and 6 bases at J, with 13 bases between the two ends. The germline CDR1 and CDR2 sequences are MGHRA and YSYEKL. CDR3 length: 15 residues. CDR3 coding DNA: TGCGCCAGCAGCCAAGTCCCAGGGGAGGGTCAGCCCCAGCATTTT. Protein product: CASSQVPGEGQPQHF.

This chain joins TRBV19 and TRBJ1-1; a weak D match, TRBD1 (5 bases). The CDR3 loop spans 15 amino acids. Germline lookup yields CDR1 LNHDA and CDR2 SQIVND (reference sequence). Trimming shortened V by 5 bases and J by 4 bases, and 17 bases separated the two germline ends. This CDR3 reads CASSLGGEWVTEAFF. The CDR3, as DNA: TGTGCCAGTAGTTTGGGGGGGGAATGGGTCACTGAAGCTTTCTTT.

This chain connects TRBV9 to TRBJ1-4; the match to TRBD1 covers 8 bases. The CDR3 extends over 14 amino acids. Germline CDR1 is SGDLS and CDR2 is YYNGEE. J gave up 6 bases and V 2 bases, and 3 bases lay outside the gene matches. The CDR3, as DNA: TGTGCCAGCAGCGTGCAGGGGGCCGATGAAAAACTGTTTTTT. Protein product: CASSVQGADEKLFF.

The V gene is TRBV30, the J gene TRBJ1-1, with D possibly being TRBD1 (6 bases). Germline V gene sequence: CDR1 GTSNPN, CDR2 SVGIG (reference sequence). With 3 bases removed from V and 8 bases from J, the gap between germline ends came to 22 bases. This CDR3 region has 15 residues. The CDR3 region is CAWRIGEGHFSEAFF. The CDR3 nucleotides are TGTGCCTGGAGGATTGGGGAGGGACATTTTTCCGAAGCTTTCTTT. Filled out from reference TRBV30 and TRBJ1-1, the complete variable domain reads SQTIHQWPATLVQPVGSPLSLECTVEGTSNPNLYWYRQAAGRGLQLLFYSVGIGQISSEVPQNLSASRPQDRQFILSSKKLLLSDSGFYLCAWRIGEGHFSEAFFGQGTRLTVV.

The V call is TRBV28, the J call TRBJ2-3, with 7 bases fitting TRBD1. The CDR3 length is 16 residues. Germline V gene sequence: CDR1 MDHEN, CDR2 SYDVKM. Losses at the gene ends were 6 bases for V and 0 bases for J; bases not matched to a gene: 9. The CDR3 DNA follows: TGTGCCAGCAGGCCCCGACAGGGCTCAAGCACAGATACGCAGTATTTT. It encodes CASRPRQGSSTDTQYF.

The V and J genes are TRBV5-6 and TRBJ2-3, with TRBD2 identical over 9 bases. The germline V gene has CDR1 SGHDT and CDR2 YYEEEE. The CDR3 spans 16 residues. The V and J ends lost 4 bases and 4 bases, in that order; junction bases with no gene match: 10. The CDR3 bases are TGTGCCAGCAGCCCCTCTAGCGGGATAGGCGCAGATACGCAGTATTTT. Protein product: CASSPSSGIGADTQYF. Based on the CDR3 plus reference TRBV5-6 and TRBJ2-3, the full variable domain is DAGVTQSPTHLIKTRGQQVTLRCSPKSGHDTVSWYQQALGQGPQFIFQYYEEEERQRGNFPDRFSGHQFPNYSSELNVNALLLGDSALYLCASSPSSGIGADTQYFGPGTRLTVL.

The V gene is TRBV9, the J gene TRBJ1-4; the D gene is possibly TRBD1 (5 bases). Per the germline V gene, CDR1 is SGDLS and CDR2 is YYNGEE. The length of the CDR3 is 14 residues. Trimming removed 0 bases at V and 10 bases at J, with 13 bases between. CDR3 in amino acids: CASSVVSGDGKLFF. The DNA for the CDR3 is TGTGCCAGCAGCGTAGTATCGGGGGACGGAAAACTGTTTTTT.

The chain carries TRBV5-1 and TRBJ1-2; 12 positions agree with TRBD1. The V segment lost 4 bases and the J segment 8 bases; nucleotides outside the gene matches: 12. The germline CDR1 and CDR2 sequences are SGHRS and YFSETQ. The CDR3 totals 16 residues. CDR3 in amino acids: CASSPTGTGGANGYTF. The CDR3 nucleotides read TGCGCCAGCAGCCCTACCGGGACAGGGGGCGCGAACGGCTACACCTTC.

About this clone itself: This sample includes further DNA sequences coding for the same CDR3. The V gene is TRBV18, the J gene TRBJ2-3; D unclear. The CDR3 loop spans 13 amino acids. The V gene's germline CDR1 is KGHSH and CDR2 LQKENI. Trimming shortened V by 6 bases and J by 0 bases, and 7 bases separated the two germline ends. The CDR3 coding sequence is TGTGCCAGCTCCCCTCCTAGCACAGATACGCAGTATTTT. Its translation is CASSPPSTDTQYF. Together with reference TRBV18 and TRBJ2-3, the CDR3 gives the full variable domain: NAGVMQNPRHLVRRRGQEARLRCSPMKGHSHVYWYRQLPEEGLKFMVYLQKENIIDESGMPKERFSAEFPKEGPSILRIQQVVRGDSAAYFCASSPPSTDTQYFGPGTRLTVL.

J is TRBJ1-2 and V is TRBV4-1; 9 nucleotides align to TRBD1. The germline CDR1 and CDR2 sequences are MGHRA and YSYEKL. Losses at the gene ends were 2 bases for V and 4 bases for J; bases not matched to a gene: 5. This CDR3 has 15 residues. The CDR3 region is CASSQWDRVSYGYTF. The CDR3 DNA reads TGCGCCAGCAGCCAATGGGACAGGGTTAGCTATGGCTACACCTTC.